Sequencing of this T cell receptor beta chain was carried out in a study of blood T cell repertoires in COVID-19 (dated by TCRdb to 2018 to 2021). About the full investigation: Samples covering the acute and convalescent phases of COVID-19 were provided by collaborators in the United States, Italy and Spain. The prospective study material was composed of cDNA or gDNA derived from T cells, B-cell-depleted T cells, or PBMCs. Deeply sampled blood TCRbeta repertoires from subjects exposed to, actively infected with, or recovered from COVID-19 were included in the dataset. The repertoires were released in a freely available public database meant as a resource for research on the immune response to SARS-CoV-2. The samples were drawn from the first 160 participants of the ongoing ImmuneRACE study and from 1,254 subjects provided by 6 global collaborators. Nearly every sample came with metadata listing a de-identified subject ID, COVID-19 status, age in years and sex. Where available, HLA class I and class II types were obtained from metadata supplied by the sample provider rather than from assay-based typing. The full study reports these points: How much clinical and demographic metadata was included differed by source and by participant, and the metadata was provided uncurated.

TCRbeta CDR3 regions were amplified from genomic DNA by means of the immunoSEQ Assay, a bias-controlled multiplex PCR. The study's own analysis went as follows. The number of nucleated cells in each sample was estimated by amplification of reference gene primers within the assay. To quantify the absolute abundance of each unique TCRbeta CDR3 rearrangement, sequence reads were collapsed and filtered. Productive Simpson clonality was computed per sample as the square root of Simpson's diversity index over productive rearrangements. The immuneACCESS repertoire file appears here via TCRdb, limited to in-frame rearrangements. These files lack a portion of the clones; in checked studies, under half of the deficit traces to unresolved V genes, and the cause of the others is not known. For V, J and clone size, that table is used; D and trimming come from the DNA. This sample gives around 140,000 clones in total; more than 75% of them show up just once. The ten largest clonotypes hold less than 45% of the sample.

The germline V gene yields SGHTA for CDR1 and FQGNSA for CDR2. CDR3 length: 15 amino acids, cysteine to phenylalanine. Kept here is only the CDR3 DNA, which spans 45 bases and is read in frame from base 1. V and J are trimmed by 5 bases and 5 bases, and the gene matches miss 9 bases of the junction. About this clone: The clone's antigen remains unknown. No much larger clone is present one base from it, and per-base qualities are unavailable.

A second Seattle source provided samples from volunteer blood donors who had recovered from COVID-19. Collaborating institutions collected whole blood in K2EDTA tubes following their own protocols. For TCRbeta analysis, collaborators shipped samples as frozen whole blood, isolated PBMCs, or DNA extracted from either of those sample types. The sequence derives from a man between 45 and 60 years old who had recovered from COVID-19. Recombination joined TRBV7-2 with TRBJ2-3; 8 middle bases align to TRBD1. Sequenced material: peripheral blood. The bases are TGTGCCAGCAGCCCTTGGACAGGGTTAGGAGATACGCAGTATTTT. This yields the protein CASSPWTGLGDTQYF.